The T cell receptor beta chain under discussion was sequenced for a study of immunodeficiency (dated by TCRdb to the late 2010s). Looking at the study overall: To search for oligoclonality and VDJ recombination defects, the researchers carried out a repertoire analysis.

Genomic DNA was extracted using the QIAamp DNA Blood Mini Kit and was submitted for immunoSEQ repertoire analysis. Using a standard quantity of genomic DNA template, multiplex PCR was run to amplify the CDR3 regions. The PCR products underwent sequencing on an Illumina platform. Turning to the authors' computational methods: Alignment of sequences to a reference was performed, and V, D and J gene definitions were taken from IMGT. Closely related sequences were merged by a nearest-neighbor clustering algorithm so that PCR and sequencing errors were removed. V, D and J usage in productive unique and total sequences was analyzed using ImmunoSEQ Analyzer tools and R version 3.6.1. Not all clones reach the TCRdb copy of this immuneACCESS table, which keeps in-frame sequences only. Checked studies attribute under half of the gap to unresolved V genes and leave the rest unexplained. D and trimming were read from the DNA, whereas the V and J calls and clone size are those reported in that table. This sample holds some 930 clones; 90% to 95% were observed only once. The ten largest make up 1.5% to 2% of the sample.

Its CDR3 holds 15 amino acids, cysteine through phenylalanine. The kept DNA is CDR3 alone, 45 bases in frame from the first base. CDR1 SGHRS and CDR2 YFSETQ are derived from the germline V gene. The trim is 2 bases for V and 3 bases for J, with a gap of 12 bases between the germline ends. Before TCR sequencing, CD3+CD4+ T cells were sorted out of fresh PBMCs. General findings and caveats noted by the study authors: Entropy comparisons showed n=3 (open circles) for patients versus healthy controls; a thymic development effect was only suggested as possible. Severe oligoclonality, as judged by top-100 and total clonotype frequencies, was observed in patient CD8+ T cells but not in patient CD4+ T cells. V-J pairing and productive entropy in CD4+ T cells appeared similar in patients and controls.

Concerning this clone: What antigen it recognizes has not been identified. No base-level quality is on record; no much larger clone is a single base apart.

What was sequenced was CD4+ T cells from blood. The receptor was derived from a female donor. The chain couples TRBV5-1 to TRBJ1-5; a tentative D match to TRBD1 spans 6 bases. The nucleotides read TGCGCCAGCAGCTTAAGGGGGAGTGCCAATCAGCCCCAGCATTTT. Its translation is CASSLRGSANQPQHF.